A selection of T cell receptor beta chains follows, all from one sample in a study of tumor T cells in aggressive B-cell lymphoma. Libraries were prepared by immunoSEQ multiplex PCR; TCRdb keeps only in-frame clonotypes and omits some of them. The sample comprises about 9,000 clones, approximately 84% of which are singletons, and about 3.4% rests with the top ten. Material: tumor tissue. All receptors come from an adult with diffuse large B cell lymphoma. The CDR3 runs from the conserved cysteine through the conserved F or W. D genes are given only for firm matches. For some rows the clone size is stated as once, few or many, or as a class when expanded; others skip it.

cdr3_aa	cdr3_nt	clone_size	d_call	v_call	j_call
CASSPEPLRLYNEQFF	TGCGCCAGCAGTCCTGAACCCCTACGCCTCTACAATGAGCAGTTCTTC	-	-	TRBV5-1	TRBJ2-1
CASSEGRGADYGYTF	TGTGCCAGCAGTGAGGGGAGGGGGGCCGACTATGGCTACACCTTC	-	-	TRBV2	TRBJ1-2
CASARGGRDSGNTIYF	TGCGCCAGCGCCCGGGGGGGGAGAGATTCTGGAAACACCATATATTTT	-	-	TRBV5-1	TRBJ1-3
CASSGQRNTEAFF	TGTGCCAGCAGTGGACAAAGGAACACTGAAGCTTTCTTT	-	-	TRBV27	TRBJ1-1
CASSTDRRGTQYF	TGTGCCAGCAGCACGGACAGGCGGGGGACCCAGTACTTC	few	-	TRBV7-3	TRBJ2-5
CASSPEQGREGPQETQYF	TGCGCCAGCAGCCCAGAACAGGGAAGGGAGGGGCCTCAAGAGACCCAGTACTTC	once	-	TRBV4-1	TRBJ2-5
CAWSVNSGGAQPQHF	TGTGCCTGGAGTGTAAATTCAGGGGGCGCTCAGCCCCAGCATTTT	-	TRBD1	TRBV30	TRBJ1-5
CASSGYRAEGYTF	TGTGCCAGCAGCGGATACAGGGCGGAGGGCTACACCTTC	-	-	TRBV14	TRBJ1-2
CASQSGVSFYEQYF	TGTGCCAGCCAATCCGGGGTCAGCTTCTACGAGCAGTACTTC	-	-	TRBV7-9	TRBJ2-7
CASSVLPGQGIEGEQYF	TGTGCCAGCAGTGTGCTCCCTGGACAGGGGATTGAGGGAGAGCAGTACTTC	-	TRBD1	TRBV6-1	TRBJ2-7
CASSMGTGPTEAFF	TGTGCCAGTAGTATGGGGACAGGCCCCACTGAAGCTTTCTTT	-	TRBD1	TRBV19	TRBJ1-1
CASSSRQGQYGYTF	TGTGCCAGCAGTTCCCGACAGGGACAGTATGGCTACACCTTC	once	TRBD1	TRBV2	TRBJ1-2
CASSITGTTFTDTQYF	TGTGCCAGTAGTATTACCGGGACTACATTCACAGATACGCAGTATTTT	-	TRBD2	TRBV19	TRBJ2-3
CASSLVFTGGVDEQFF	TGTGCCAGCAGCTTAGTATTTACGGGGGGGGTGGATGAGCAGTTCTTC	-	TRBD2	TRBV7-2	TRBJ2-1
CASSWSDTGELFF	TGTGCCAGCAGTTGGTCAGACACCGGGGAGCTGTTTTTT	few	-	TRBV28	TRBJ2-2
CASSLTSFGTDTQYF	TGCGCCAGCAGCCTGACTAGCTTTGGCACAGATACGCAGTATTTT	few	TRBD2	TRBV5-1	TRBJ2-3
CASSLTAWSNTEAFF	TGTGCCAGCAGCCTAACCGCGTGGAGCAACACTGAAGCTTTCTTT	few	-	TRBV28	TRBJ1-1
CASSRNRPGQGAYEQYF	TGTGCCAGCAGTCGCAATAGGCCGGGACAGGGGGCCTACGAGCAGTACTTC	-	TRBD1	TRBV5-5	TRBJ2-7
CASSPDGITEAFF	TGCGCCAGCAGCCCCGACGGGATAACTGAAGCTTTCTTT	-	-	TRBV5-1	TRBJ1-1
CASSTGLQHGTDTQYF	TGTGCCAGTAGTACGGGACTTCAACACGGCACAGATACGCAGTATTTT	few	-	TRBV19	TRBJ2-3
CARQHRNERCGNQPQHF	TGTGCCAGGCAGCACAGGAATGAAAGATGTGGCAATCAGCCCCAGCATTTT	-	-	TRBV19	TRBJ1-5
CASSLGDRDMERQYF	TGCGCCAGCAGCTTGGGGGACAGGGATATGGAAAGGCAGTATTTT	-	TRBD1	TRBV5-1	TRBJ2-3
CASSPGSYSGYGYTF	TGTGCCAGTAGCCCTGGTAGTTACAGCGGTTATGGCTACACCTTC	-	-	TRBV19	TRBJ1-2
CASSLERPGSYNSPLHF	TGTGCCAGCAGCTTAGAGAGGCCCGGCTCCTATAATTCACCCCTCCACTTT	-	-	TRBV11-1	TRBJ1-6
CASSPVSQGYYGYTF	TGTGCCAGCAGCCCCGTGTCACAGGGATACTATGGCTACACCTTC	-	-	TRBV4-2	TRBJ1-2
CASSFTFDEQYF	TGTGCCAGCAGTTTTACTTTTGACGAGCAGTACTTC	-	-	TRBV28	TRBJ2-7
CASSPSGGGPRSTDTQYF	TGTGCCAGCAGCCCGAGCGGCGGGGGACCCCGAAGCACAGATACGCAGTATTTT	-	TRBD2	TRBV9	TRBJ2-3
CASSPHRDTEAFF	TGCGCCAGCAGCCCCCACCGGGACACTGAAGCTTTCTTT	-	-	TRBV4-3	TRBJ1-1
CASTGKGGVQETQYF	TGTGCCAGCACCGGGAAGGGGGGGGTGCAAGAGACCCAGTACTTC	-	-	TRBV6-1	TRBJ2-5
CAWRPRGHVSYEQYF	TGTGCCTGGAGACCCAGGGGGCATGTGTCCTACGAGCAGTACTTC	-	TRBD1	TRBV30	TRBJ2-7
CASSPEGGDTEAFF	TGCGCCAGCAGCCCTGAAGGGGGGGACACTGAAGCTTTCTTT	-	-	TRBV4-1	TRBJ1-1
CASSPGVINSPLHF	TGCGCCAGCAGCCCCGGGGTAATTAATTCACCCCTCCACTTT	-	-	TRBV5-1	TRBJ1-6
CASSWGVGYGYTF	TGTGCCAGCAGTTGGGGGGTTGGCTATGGCTACACCTTC	-	-	TRBV27	TRBJ1-2
CASSLSPFQETQYF	TGTGCCAGCAGCTTGAGTCCGTTCCAAGAGACCCAGTACTTC	-	-	TRBV7-6	TRBJ2-5
CASIPRSGDRTDTQYF	TGTGCCAGCATTCCCAGGAGCGGGGACCGCACAGATACGCAGTATTTT	-	TRBD2	TRBV6-6	TRBJ2-3